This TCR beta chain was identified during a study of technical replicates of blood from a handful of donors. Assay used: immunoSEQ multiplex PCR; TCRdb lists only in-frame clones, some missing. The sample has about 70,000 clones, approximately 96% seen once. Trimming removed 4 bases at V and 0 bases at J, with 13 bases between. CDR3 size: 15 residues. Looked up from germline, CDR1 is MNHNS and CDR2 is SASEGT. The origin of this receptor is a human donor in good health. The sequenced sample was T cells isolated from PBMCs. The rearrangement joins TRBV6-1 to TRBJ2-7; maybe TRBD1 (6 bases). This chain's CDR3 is CASSVTGTSSYEQYF. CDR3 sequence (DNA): TGTGCCAGCAGTGTCACAGGGACCAGCTCCTACGAGCAGTACTTC.